These 7 T cell receptor beta chains were sequenced from one sample in a study of T cells in women clearing cervical HPV infection. Profiled with immunoSEQ multiplex PCR; TCRdb holds only in-frame clones, not every one. The sample's table shows around 30,000 clones. Sample: blood buffy coat. All receptors derive from a woman aged 18 to 75 with a cervical HPV16 infection that either progressed to CIN3+ or cleared (not recorded which).

With regard to this clone: The read is 3 residues too short to cover the CDR3 end, so that end is filled in from the germline J gene. The V gene is TRBV5-6, the J gene TRBJ1-2; weak D call: TRBD1 (5 bases). CDR1 and CDR2 from the germline V gene are SGHDT and YYEEEE. The CDR3 is made up of 14 amino acids. The part of the CDR3 DNA that was read is TGTGCCAGCAGCAGTTCAGGGATGGCAGAGACC. Translation gives CASSSSGMAET. The whole CDR3 sequence reads CASSSSGMAETYTF.

On this clone itself: The read comes to an end 3 residues before the CDR3 does, leaving the germline J gene to fill in the end. This rearrangement joins TRBV20-1 to TRBJ1-4, with D tentatively TRBD1 (6 bases). Germline assignment: CDR1 DFQATT and CDR2 SNEGSKA (reference sequence). Trimming pared 5 bases from V and 8 bases from J, leaving 18 bases between. The CDR3 contains 14 residues. CDR3 protein: CSAPSRGAREKLFF. The part of the CDR3 DNA that was read is TGCAGTGCTCCCTCCCGGGGGGCGCGGGAAAAA.

The CDR3 sequence: CASRFTGLSGNTIYF. Incomplete CDR3 DNA: TGTGCCAGTAGATTTACAGGCCTCTCTGGAAACACC. V gene TRBV19 combines with J gene TRBJ1-3; D might be TRBD1 (5 bases). The sequence runs out 3 residues before the end of the CDR3; the remainder is reconstructed from the germline J gene. Looked up from germline, CDR1 is LNHDA and CDR2 is SQIVND (reference sequence). V lost 6 bases to trimming and J lost 0 bases, with 12 bases between them. The CDR3 spans 15 residues. Based on the CDR3 plus reference TRBV19 and TRBJ1-3, the full variable domain is DGGITQSPKYLFRKEGQNVTLSCEQNLNHDAMYWYRQDPGQGLRLIYYSQIVNDFQKGDIAEGYSVSREKKESFPLTVTSAQKNPTAFYLCASRFTGLSGNTIYFGEGSWLTVV.

According to its frequency, this clone is medium-sized. The read is 3 residues too short to cover the CDR3 end, so that end is filled in from the germline J gene. The identical CDR3 is also encoded by other nucleotide sequences in the sample. This sequence joins TRBV19 and TRBJ2-7; 7 positions agree with TRBD1. Per the germline V gene, CDR1 is LNHDA and CDR2 is SQIVND (reference sequence). J lost 4 bases, V lost 3 bases, and 6 bases had no gene match. The CDR3 has 14 amino acids. CDR3 bases read: TGTGCCAGTAGTATTGCAGGGGGAGAATACGAG. Amino acid sequence: CASSIAGGEYE. The whole CDR3 sequence reads CASSIAGGEYEQYF.

Points on this clone: The CDR3 end falls 3 residues outside the read, so it is completed with the germline J gene. The chain links TRBV20-1 to TRBJ1-6, with TRBD1 as a possible D gene (6 bases). Germline V lookup: CDR1 DFQATT, CDR2 SNEGSKA (reference sequence). The CDR3 is made up of 14 amino acids. The V end was cut by 1 base, the J end by 6 bases, with 10 bases between. The CDR3 DNA, read in part, is TGCAGTGCTAGAGGACAGGAGATTAATTCACCC. This sequence encodes CSARGQEINSP. The complete CDR3 protein is CSARGQEINSPLHF.

Regarding this clone: The sequenced fragment ends 3 residues before the CDR3 boundary, so the rest is inferred from the germline J gene. The chain uses TRBV7-3 and TRBJ2-2; 10 positions agree with TRBD1. V was pared by 4 bases and J by 3 bases, with 8 bases of the junction left unmatched. The CDR3 contains 17 residues. The V gene's germline CDR1 is SGHTA and CDR2 FQGTGA. The sequenced CDR3 bases are TGTGCCAGCAGCTCCCACGGGACAGGGGCGTACACCGGGGAG. Translated, it gives CASSSHGTGAYTGE. The whole CDR3 sequence reads CASSSHGTGAYTGELFF.

Incomplete CDR3 DNA: TGTGCCAGCAGCTACAGAGACAGGGACCCTACGGAGACC. It translates to CASSYRDRDPTET. From start to end, the CDR3 is CASSYRDRDPTETQYF. The chain joins TRBV13 to TRBJ2-5; TRBD1 agrees at 7 bases. The CDR3 end lies 3 residues beyond the end of the read and is filled in from the germline J gene. V lost 4 bases to trimming and J lost 5 bases; unmatched junction nucleotides: 13. This CDR3 comprises 16 residues. CDR1 is PRHDT and CDR2 is FYEKMQ in the germline V gene (reference sequence).